This is a list of T cell receptor beta chains from one sample in a study of CD8 T cells in Susac syndrome. TCRdb reprocessed the immunoSEQ multiplex PCR reads with MiXCR, giving one entry per CDR3 protein. The sample contains about 440,000 distinct CDR3 sequences, 75% to 90% of which appear only once. The specimen sequenced was CD8+ T cells from PBMCs. Source of these receptors: a human donor with multiple sclerosis. Both conserved end residues are part of each CDR3. D genes are given only for firm matches.

v_call	j_call	d_call	cdr3_aa
TRBV28	TRBJ2-1	NA	CASHTLLGKGLYNEQFF
TRBV30	TRBJ2-3	TRBD2	CAWSLAGGADTQYF
TRBV29-1	TRBJ2-3	TRBD1	CSVETDGRQGDTDTQYF
TRBV20-1	TRBJ2-1	TRBD1	CSARGWDSSFYNEQFF
TRBV4-1	TRBJ2-1	NA	CASSRSSRSSYNEQFF
TRBV11-3	TRBJ2-1	NA	CASSAPFLANEQFF
TRBV4-1	TRBJ2-7	TRBD1	CASSPGPGQGGGYEQYF
TRBV7-6	TRBJ2-2	NA	CASSLDGGTVTGELFF
TRBV11-2	TRBJ2-2	TRBD2	CASSRFSGLAGHTGELFF
TRBV30	TRBJ2-7	TRBD1	CAWSGRDRPSYEQYF
TRBV19	TRBJ1-1	NA	CASNSPSLGMNTEAFF